The 12 T cell receptor beta chains below come from one sample, sequenced in a study of T-cell memory formation after mild COVID-19. TCRdb analysed the 5' RACE reads with MiXCR anew, one entry per CDR3 protein. The repertoire holds about 320,000 distinct CDR3 sequences, with around 15% as singletons. Sequenced sample: PBMCs or a T cell subset sorted from them (not recorded which). Receptors originate from a young man who had mild COVID-19 (a few samples of this study predate the infection). Cell type and time point are not known.

In this sample, this clonotype turned up a few times. The chain uses TRBV7-9 and TRBJ2-4, with 9 bases aligning to TRBD1. The V gene end was trimmed by 1 base and the J gene end by 5 bases; junction bases not matched to a gene: 0. Germline CDR1 and CDR2: SEHNR and FQNEAQ (reference sequence). CDR3 length equals 14 residues. CDR3 loop: CASSLGDRENIQYF. The CDR3 coding sequence is TGTGCCAGCAGCTTAGGGGACAGGGAAAACATTCAGTACTTC.

The chain uses TRBV9 and TRBJ1-6; no definite D call. The V and J ends lost 0 bases and 9 bases respectively, with 16 bases between them. CDR1 is SGDLS, CDR2 YYNGEE, per germline. CDR3 size: 16 residues. This chain's CDR3 is CASSVGTADSGSPLHF. For the CDR3, the DNA is TGTGCCAGCAGCGTAGGAACAGCTGATTCGGGTTCACCCCTCCACTTT.

As DNA, the CDR3 is TGTGCCAGCAGCCGGGCCATGAATGAAAAACTGTTTTTT. This encodes CASSRAMNEKLFF. The chain couples TRBV7-2 to TRBJ1-4; D gene uncertain. CDR1 and CDR2 (germline): SGHTA, FQGNSA. This CDR3 has 13 residues. V was shortened by 5 bases and J by 5 bases, with 9 bases between the two germline ends.

J is TRBJ1-2 and V is TRBV5-5, with D unresolved. The germline gives CDR1 SGHKS, CDR2 YYEKEE (reference sequence). CDR3 size: 14 residues. V was clipped by 7 bases and J by 5 bases, with 18 bases between them. The CDR3 protein is CASGPAGFLYGYTF. DNA for the CDR3: TGTGCCAGCGGACCAGCGGGGTTTTTATATGGCTACACCTTC.

The chain uses TRBV5-1 and TRBJ2-3; TRBD1 aligns across 7 bases. Germline V gives CDR1 SGHRS, CDR2 YFSETQ. This CDR3 has 15 amino acids. The V segment lost 4 bases and the J segment 5 bases; nucleotides outside the gene matches: 10. This chain's CDR3 is CASSVHRGSGDTQYF. The CDR3 DNA sequence: TGCGCCAGCAGCGTTCACAGGGGATCGGGAGATACGCAGTATTTT.

Many counts were recorded for this clonotype. The gene calls are TRBV7-2 and TRBJ2-7; 12 bases line up with TRBD1. Germline V gene sequence: CDR1 SGHTA, CDR2 FQGNSA. The trim removed 4 bases at V and 6 bases at J, leaving 4 bases unmatched. The CDR3 loop spans 14 amino acids. The CDR3 loop is CASSSGQGAREQYV. CDR3 coding DNA: TGTGCCAGCAGCTCGGGACAGGGGGCGCGCGAGCAGTACGTC.

The V call is TRBV9, the J call TRBJ2-3, with D unresolved. Trimming cost V 6 bases and J 3 bases, with 14 bases left between them. The CDR3 is 14 residues long. Germline CDR1 and CDR2: SGDLS and YYNGEE. The DNA for the CDR3 is TGTGCCAGCAACGAAGGGATGGGAACAGATACGCAGTATTTT. This encodes CASNEGMGTDTQYF.

This clonotype came up a few times. V is TRBV29-1 and J is TRBJ2-1, with D possibly matching TRBD1 (5 bases). Trimming cost V 2 bases and J 2 bases, with 13 bases left between them. Germline V gene data show CDR1 as SQVTM and CDR2 as ANQGSEA. There are 15 residues in the CDR3. The CDR3 coding sequence is TGCAGCGTTGAACCCACAGTACAGGCCTACAATGAGCAGTTCTTC. It yields the protein CSVEPTVQAYNEQFF.

The sample holds a few counts of this clonotype. The rearrangement links TRBV12-3 or TRBV12-4 to TRBJ1-1; D perhaps matches TRBD1 (5 bases). The CDR3 runs to 14 residues. V was cut by 7 bases and J by 1 base, with 13 bases left in between. The CDR3 loop reads CASKAGTANTEAFF. CDR3 bases: TGTGCCAGCAAAGCCGGGACGGCGAACACTGAAGCTTTCTTT.

This clonotype was counted between two and nine times. The gene calls are TRBV20-1 and TRBJ2-7, with 9 bases aligning to TRBD2. Losses at the gene ends were 5 bases for V and 2 bases for J; bases not matched to a gene: 4. The CDR3 is 13 residues long. Germline V gene lookup returns CDR1 DFQATT and CDR2 SNEGSKA (reference sequence). The CDR3 coding sequence is TGCAGTGCTCAGCGGGGGGACGCCTACGAGCAGTACGTC. Encoded protein: CSAQRGDAYEQYV.

This clonotype showed up just a few times. J is TRBJ1-1 and V is TRBV6-2 or TRBV6-3; D is unresolved. There are 13 residues in the CDR3. V lost 6 bases to trimming and J lost 6 bases, with 14 bases between them. Germline CDR1 MNHEY, CDR2 SVGEGT. Written as DNA, the CDR3 is TGTGCCAGCAGGGAGAGGACCCGATCTGAAGCTTTCTTT. Its protein product is CASRERTRSEAFF.

The chain has TRBV2 and TRBJ2-7, with D possibly being TRBD1 or TRBD2 (5 bases each). CDR3 length: 11 amino acids. Germline V lookup: CDR1 SNHLY, CDR2 FYNNEI. The CDR3 is CASSDWDGGFV. The CDR3 DNA follows: TGTGCCAGCAGTGACTGGGACGGCGGATTCGTC.